The present entry profiles one T cell receptor beta chain with its context. The read gets to within 3 residues of the CDR3 end, and the germline J gene fills in the rest. The sample originates from a study of T cells in women clearing cervical HPV infection. The CDR3 spans 17 residues. Germline CDR1 SGHTA, CDR2 FQGTGA. The V segment lost 2 bases and the J segment 0 bases; nucleotides outside the gene matches: 7. The assay was immunoSEQ multiplex PCR, and TCRdb's table has in-frame clones only and misses some. This table holds 25,000 to 35,000 clones. The V and J genes are TRBV7-3 and TRBJ2-1, with TRBD1 matching 7 bases. The sequence derives from a woman aged 18-70 years with a cervical HPV16 infection that either progressed to CIN3+ or cleared (not recorded which). Sequencing was carried out using blood buffy coat. Incomplete CDR3 DNA: TGTGCCAGCAGCTTAGTGGGACAGCGCAACTCCTACAATGAG. Translated, it gives CASSLVGQRNSYNE. The CDR3, in full, reads CASSLVGQRNSYNEQFF.